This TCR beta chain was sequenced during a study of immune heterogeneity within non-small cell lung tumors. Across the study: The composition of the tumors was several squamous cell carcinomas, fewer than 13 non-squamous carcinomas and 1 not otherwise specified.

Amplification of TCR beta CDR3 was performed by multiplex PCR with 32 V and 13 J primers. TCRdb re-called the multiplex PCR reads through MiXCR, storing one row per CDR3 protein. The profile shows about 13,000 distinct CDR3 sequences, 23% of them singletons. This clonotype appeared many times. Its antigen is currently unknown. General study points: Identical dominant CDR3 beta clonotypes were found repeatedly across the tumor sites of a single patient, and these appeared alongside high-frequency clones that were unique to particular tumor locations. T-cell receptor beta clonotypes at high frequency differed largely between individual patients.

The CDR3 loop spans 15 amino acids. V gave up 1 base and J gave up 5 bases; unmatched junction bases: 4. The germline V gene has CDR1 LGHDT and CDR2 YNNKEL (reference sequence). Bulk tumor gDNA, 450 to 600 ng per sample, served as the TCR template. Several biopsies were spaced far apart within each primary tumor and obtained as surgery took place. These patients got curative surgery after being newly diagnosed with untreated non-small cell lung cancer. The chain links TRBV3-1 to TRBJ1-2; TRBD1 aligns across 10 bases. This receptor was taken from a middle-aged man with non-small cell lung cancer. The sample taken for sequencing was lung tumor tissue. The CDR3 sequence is CASSQGGTGAYGYTF. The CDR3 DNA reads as TGTGCCAGCAGCCAAGGCGGGACAGGGGCTTATGGCTACACCTTC.